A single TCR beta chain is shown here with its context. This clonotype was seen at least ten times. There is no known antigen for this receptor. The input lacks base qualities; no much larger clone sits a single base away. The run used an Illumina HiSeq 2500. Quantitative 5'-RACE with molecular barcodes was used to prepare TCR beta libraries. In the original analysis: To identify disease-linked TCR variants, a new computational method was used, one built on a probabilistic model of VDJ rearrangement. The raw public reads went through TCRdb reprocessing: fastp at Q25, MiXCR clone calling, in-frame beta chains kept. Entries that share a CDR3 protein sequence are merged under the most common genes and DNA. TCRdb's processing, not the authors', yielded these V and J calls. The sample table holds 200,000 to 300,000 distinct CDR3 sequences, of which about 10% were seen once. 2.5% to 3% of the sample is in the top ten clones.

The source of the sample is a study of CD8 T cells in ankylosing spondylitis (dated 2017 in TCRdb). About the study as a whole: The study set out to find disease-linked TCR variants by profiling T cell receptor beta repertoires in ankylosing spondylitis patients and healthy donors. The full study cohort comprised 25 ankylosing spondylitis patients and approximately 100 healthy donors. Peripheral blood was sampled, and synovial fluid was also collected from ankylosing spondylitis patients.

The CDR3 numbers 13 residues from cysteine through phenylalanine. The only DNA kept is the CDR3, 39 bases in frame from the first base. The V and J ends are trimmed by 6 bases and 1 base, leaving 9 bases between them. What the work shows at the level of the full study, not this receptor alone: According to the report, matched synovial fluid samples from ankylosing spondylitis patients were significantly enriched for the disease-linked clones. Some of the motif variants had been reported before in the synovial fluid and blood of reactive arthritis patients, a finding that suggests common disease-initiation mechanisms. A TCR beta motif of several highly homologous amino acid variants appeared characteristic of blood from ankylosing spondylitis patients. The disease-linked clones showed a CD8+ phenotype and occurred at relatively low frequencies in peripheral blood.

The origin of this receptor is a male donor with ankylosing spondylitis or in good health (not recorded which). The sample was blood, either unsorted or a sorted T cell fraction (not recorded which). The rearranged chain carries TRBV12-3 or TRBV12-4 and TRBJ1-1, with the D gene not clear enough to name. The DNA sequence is TGTGCCAGCAGCCCTATCTCGAACACTGAAGCTTTCTTT. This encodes CASSPISNTEAFF.